The text below deals with one T cell receptor beta chain. The antigen it binds to is not known. Base qualities are not provided; no much larger clone lies one nucleotide away. The data were obtained in a study of shared clonotypes between healthy human individuals (TCRdb year 2020). About the full investigation: The cohort comprised a couple of women and a few men aged 18 to 49 years. The study deeply sequenced blood TCR repertoires of roughly five healthy adults to estimate repertoire size and the extent of clonotype sharing between individuals. Leukapheresis yielded between about 0.94 and 8.9 billion PBMCs per donor. Per donor, three plates each were used for CD4 naive and CD4 memory, two for CD8 naive, and one for CD8 memory. To increase sequencing depth and limit assay-specific biases, TCR repertoire library preparation and sequencing were carried out by different laboratories using diverse techniques.

TCR CDR3 regions were amplified from genomic DNA by multiplex PCR using the deep immunoSEQ assay. Extracted genomic DNA from each cell subset was distributed evenly across all wells of several immunoSEQ 96-well plates, and each plate was treated as a replicate. For sorted subsets, 200 ng of genomic DNA, equivalent to about 30,000 T cell genomes, went into each replicate PCR. The purified libraries were quantified using a Qubit 3.0 fluorometer, sized with a Bioanalyzer 2100, and then quantified again using the KAPA Library Quantification kit. Every immunoSEQ 96-well plate was sequenced on a dedicated single-read 150-cycle Illumina NextSeq 550 flow cell. The source study handled its data this way. Because the immunoSEQ output included only junctional sequences and no quality scores, the filtering could not be the same as the filtering used for full-length reads. To assign V/J genes and CDR3, sequences were annotated using PyIR, a Python wrapper for IgBLAST v1.9, with IMGT germline references. Reads were removed for weak V/J assignments (E-value above 1e-6), missing CDR3, stop codons, out-of-frame junctions, or ambiguous translated residues. V3J clonotypes were defined as sequences sharing the same inferred V gene, J gene, and CDR3 amino acid sequence. The percentage overlap between two repertoires was calculated by dividing the number of shared unique clonotypes by the size of the smaller repertoire. RTK rarefaction, the Chao1 estimator, and Recon v2.1 estimates of unobserved clonotypes were used to assess repertoire richness. Generation probabilities were computed with OLGA for all TCRbeta clonotypes obtained by the gDNA method from several donors. Entries here come from immuneACCESS through TCRdb and include only in-frame sequences with V and J called. Some clones fail to appear in such tables; in the studies checked, an unresolved V gene covers under half of the shortfall, and the cause of the remainder is unknown. Clonal size and the V and J genes are those of that table, whereas D and trimming came from the DNA. The sample includes roughly 2,000,000 clones, with approximately 95% observed a single time. The ten largest make up more than 0.95% of the sample.

V is clipped by 2 bases and J by 4 bases, and the sequence between their germline boundaries is 20 bases long. CDR3 length: 18 amino acids, cysteine to phenylalanine. The CDR3 DNA has 54 bases and is translated from base 1. CDR1 MNHNS and CDR2 SASEGT are derived from the germline V gene. General study outcomes and caveats: Higher generation probabilities were observed for clonotypes shared by all four sorted-subset donors than for non-shared clonotypes. Across four donors, approximately 5% of naive CD4, roughly 3.8% of naive CD8, 2% to 2.5% of memory CD4, and about 0.44% of memory CD8 clonotypes were shared. Because the study included a small number of donors, the genetic and exposure-history diversity represented was limited. Even with the large sequencing depth, rarefaction of the sorted-subset datasets indicated that sequencing was incomplete. Based on pairwise subsampling, the degree of clonotype sharing among donors was expected to be affected by sequencing depth. Estimated clonotype richness was generally larger for naive than for memory subsets. Only blood was sampled, and tissue TCR repertoires likely differ from those in blood.

For the CD8 naive samples, CD45RO-negative cells were positively selected for CCR7, yielding a CD45RA+CCR7+ population from which TemRA cells were excluded. Donors were healthy HIV-negative adults with no recently reported acute infections or vaccinations. All donors were Caucasian adults living in Nashville, Tennessee, USA. Blood was obtained by leukapheresis, after which PBMCs were separated by Ficoll-Histopaque density gradient centrifugation and cryopreserved in liquid nitrogen vapor phase. Analytical flow cytometry was used to check the purity and quantity of each magnetically sorted T cell population. Each sorted fraction had its genomic DNA isolated and then quantified by UV absorbance on a Nanodrop 2000c.

Recombination connected TRBV6-1 to TRBJ2-2; D gene: possibly TRBD1, on 6 matching bases. The TCR sequence derives from a man aged 18 to 29 in good health. The specimen sequenced was naive CD8+ T cells sorted from blood. The cell subset or site label, as the study defines it: CD45RA+CCR7+. The DNA sequence is as follows: TGTGCCAGCAGTGAATGGTGGGAATCAGGGGTGGTCACCGGGGAGCTGTTTTTT. This sequence encodes CASSEWWESGVVTGELFF.